These 27 T cell receptor beta chains came from one sample sequenced in a study of T cells after somatic rescue of genetic block (dated by TCRdb to about 2020). The protocol used for the library was the immunoSEQ multiplex PCR assay. What TCRdb holds here is the immuneACCESS table cut down to in-frame rearrangements. Part of the clones is not present; checked against another copy, under half of the missing clones reflect an unresolved V gene, and the others are unexplained. This sample holds roughly 51,000 clones; roughly 96% were observed only once. The ten largest clonotypes hold approximately 0.07% of the sample. The sequencing input was peripheral blood mononuclear cells (PBMCs). The receptors stem from a child younger than two.

J is TRBJ2-2 and V is TRBV10-2; 11 bases line up with TRBD2. Germline V gene sequence: CDR1 WSHSY, CDR2 SAAADI. The junction had 3 bases not matched to a gene; V was cut back by 9 bases and J by 3 bases. This CDR3 comprises 14 residues. CDR3 residues: CASGTSGYTGELFF. CDR3 in DNA: TGCGCCAGTGGGACTAGCGGATACACCGGGGAGCTGTTTTTT.

The rearrangement joins TRBV28 to TRBJ2-7; 13 nucleotides match TRBD2. CDR1 is MDHEN and CDR2 is SYDVKM in the germline V gene. The CDR3 sequence is 15 residues long. Germline trimming cut 4 bases from V and 3 bases from J; bases unmatched to any gene: 3. CDR3 protein: CASSSGLAGLYEQYF. The CDR3 DNA is TGTGCCAGCAGTTCGGGACTAGCGGGGCTCTACGAGCAGTACTTC.

The chain uses TRBV6-5 and TRBJ1-2; the D gene is possibly TRBD1 (5 bases). CDR1 and CDR2 (germline): MNHEY, SVGAGI. This CDR3 has 11 residues. The V end lost 2 bases, the J end lost 7 bases, and 5 bases lay between the germline ends. The CDR3 sequence: CASSYRGGYTF. CDR3 DNA sequence: TGTGCCAGCAGTTACAGGGGTGGCTACACCTTC.

This clone was recorded once. The chain recombines TRBV5-1 with TRBJ1-2; D is unclear. This CDR3 spans 13 amino acids. From germline, CDR1 is SGHRS and CDR2 YFSETQ. Between the trimmed V and J ends, which lost 1 base and 4 bases, there was a span of 8 bases. The CDR3 coding sequence is TGCGCCAGCAGCTTGCGGGAAACCTATGGCTACACCTTC. It yields the protein CASSLRETYGYTF.

The rearrangement joins TRBV10-3 to TRBJ2-4; D may be TRBD1 (6 bases). The CDR3 consists of 14 residues. CDR1 is ENHRY, CDR2 SYGVKD, per germline. V was cut by 0 bases and J by 6 bases, with 9 bases left in between. This CDR3 is CAISESGRGNIQYF. The CDR3 coding sequence is TGTGCCATCAGTGAGTCGGGCAGGGGAAACATTCAGTACTTC.

The rearrangement links TRBV11-2 to TRBJ1-2; no firm D call. The V and J ends lost 0 bases and 7 bases respectively, with 6 bases between them. The CDR3 covers 12 residues. CDR1 is SGHAT and CDR2 is FQNNGV in the germline V gene. DNA for the CDR3: TGTGCCAGCAGCTTAGATCCTGCTGGCTACACCTTC. As protein: CASSLDPAGYTF.

V is TRBV29-1 and J is TRBJ2-1; D is undetermined. Trimming pared 4 bases from V and 3 bases from J, leaving 4 bases between. Germline V gene data show CDR1 as SQVTM and CDR2 as ANQGSEA. CDR3 size: 11 residues. CDR3 protein: CSVGGYNEQFF. CDR3 nucleotides: TGCAGCGTTGGAGGCTACAATGAGCAGTTCTTC.

V is TRBV7-8 and J is TRBJ2-2; D possibly corresponds to TRBD2 (5 bases). Germline lookup yields CDR1 SGHVS and CDR2 FQNEAQ. The CDR3 loop spans 15 amino acids. V lost 4 bases, J lost 8 bases, and 17 bases lay in between. The CDR3 spells CASSWVVSGPGELFF. In DNA form, the CDR3 reads TGTGCCAGCAGCTGGGTGGTCAGCGGCCCTGGGGAGCTGTTTTTT.

The chain links TRBV13 to TRBJ2-1; D not certain. The V and J ends lost 7 bases and 0 bases respectively, with 10 bases between them. Germline V lookup: CDR1 PRHDT, CDR2 FYEKMQ (reference sequence). This CDR3 region has 14 residues. CDR3 coding DNA: TGTGCCAGCACCAAAAGAGTCTCCTACAATGAGCAGTTCTTC. It codes for CASTKRVSYNEQFF.

The chain joins TRBV13 to TRBJ1-1, with 8 bases lining up with TRBD1. The V gene's germline CDR1 is PRHDT and CDR2 FYEKMQ (reference sequence). The CDR3 length is 15 residues. V lost 5 bases and J lost 3; bases outside the gene matches: 8. The CDR3 DNA sequence: TGTGCCAGCAGCAGTCGCGGACAGGGTCACACTGAAGCTTTCTTT. Protein product: CASSSRGQGHTEAFF.

The rearrangement joins TRBV6-5 to TRBJ1-1; D not resolved. CDR3 length equals 12 residues. Per the germline V gene, CDR1 is MNHEY and CDR2 is SVGAGI. V lost 5 bases to trimming and J lost 4 bases, with 8 bases between them. CDR3 amino acids: CASSESVTEAFF. The CDR3 region has the DNA TGTGCCAGCAGTGAATCAGTCACTGAAGCTTTCTTT.

The chain links TRBV4-1 to TRBJ2-2; no reliable D call. CDR1 MGHRA and CDR2 YSYEKL come from the germline V gene. V was clipped by 5 bases and J by 3 bases, with 4 bases between them. The CDR3 length is 12 residues. The CDR3 is CASSDYTGELFF. The CDR3 DNA reads as TGCGCCAGCAGCGACTACACCGGGGAGCTGTTTTTT.

The chain links TRBV25-1 to TRBJ1-1, with no clear D. The germline V gene encodes CDR1 MGHDK and CDR2 SYGVNS. The CDR3 spans 12 residues. V lost 1 base and J lost 4, with 4 bases in between. The CDR3: CASSEFSTEAFF. The CDR3 DNA follows: TGTGCCAGCAGTGAATTCAGCACTGAAGCTTTCTTT.

The chain employs TRBV4-3 and TRBJ1-3, with 7 bases matching TRBD1. The germline gives CDR1 LGHNA, CDR2 YSLEER. The V and J ends lost 1 base and 4 bases, in that order; junction bases with no gene match: 4. The CDR3 extends over 15 amino acids. The CDR3 sequence: CASSQGQGGGNTIYF. In nucleotides, the CDR3 is TGCGCCAGCAGCCAAGGGCAGGGGGGAGGAAACACCATATATTTT.

This chain connects TRBV27 to TRBJ1-1; 8 bases fit TRBD1. This CDR3 region has 16 residues. Unmatched junction bases numbered 7, after V lost 0 bases and J lost 4 bases. Germline values: CDR1 MNHEY, CDR2 SMNVEV (reference sequence). Written as DNA, the CDR3 is TGTGCCAGCAGTTTATCAGGGTTCACAGGGGGCACTGAAGCTTTCTTT. It codes for CASSLSGFTGGTEAFF.

The J gene is TRBJ2-7, the V gene TRBV2; perhaps TRBD2 as D (5 bases). V was trimmed by 3 bases and J by 3 bases, leaving 12 bases between them. Looked up from germline, CDR1 is SNHLY and CDR2 is FYNNEI. The CDR3 is made up of 14 amino acids. The chain's CDR3 is CASSDVERNYEQYF. In nucleotides, the CDR3 is TGTGCCAGCAGTGATGTTGAGCGGAACTACGAGCAGTACTTC.

This clone was observed a handful of times. This rearrangement joins TRBV6-5 to TRBJ2-7, with 7 bases fitting TRBD2. The V gene's germline CDR1 is MNHEY and CDR2 SVGAGI. The CDR3 is 13 residues long. The V and J ends lost 2 bases and 2 bases, in that order; junction bases with no gene match: 0. The CDR3 coding sequence is TGTGCCAGCAGTTACGGGAGGGCCTACGAGCAGTACTTC. Its protein is CASSYGRAYEQYF.

V usage is TRBV4-3 and J usage is TRBJ1-1; D remains unclear. The V gene lost 1 base and the J gene lost 0 bases, with 9 bases spanning the gap. Germline V gene data show CDR1 as LGHNA and CDR2 as YSLEER. The CDR3 is made up of 15 amino acids. The CDR3 reads CASSQGALLNTEAFF. DNA of the CDR3: TGCGCCAGCAGCCAAGGGGCCCTCCTGAACACTGAAGCTTTCTTT.

The chain employs TRBV5-6 and TRBJ2-1, with D possibly being TRBD2 (5 bases). This CDR3 is 15 amino acids long. The germline CDR1 and CDR2 sequences are SGHDT and YYEEEE. The ends were cut back, 0 bases at V and 1 base at J, with 8 bases in the middle. Here the CDR3 reads CASSLAGKSYNEQFF. CDR3 nucleotides: TGTGCCAGCAGCTTGGCGGGGAAGTCCTACAATGAGCAGTTCTTC.

The gene calls are TRBV4-3 and TRBJ1-2, with D possibly matching TRBD1 (5 bases). This CDR3 is 14 amino acids long. V was trimmed by 1 base and J by 3 bases, leaving 9 bases between them. The germline V gene has CDR1 LGHNA and CDR2 YSLEER. The CDR3 loop is CASSQVGRDYGYTF. CDR3 DNA: TGCGCCAGCAGCCAAGTTGGCAGGGACTATGGCTACACCTTC.

The CDR3 spells CASSSRDRGTEAFF. Here the CDR3 DNA reads TGTGCCAGCAGTTCCCGGGACAGGGGCACTGAAGCTTTCTTT. This rearrangement joins TRBV28 to TRBJ1-1, with 10 bases lining up with TRBD1. This CDR3 spans 14 amino acids. Germline V gene data show CDR1 as MDHEN and CDR2 as SYDVKM. J lost 4 bases, V lost 4 bases, and 3 bases had no gene match.

The chain combines TRBV9 with TRBJ1-4; 7 bases are shared with TRBD1. CDR3 size: 14 residues. The J segment lost 7 bases and the V segment lost 0 bases, leaving 3 bases of the junction unmatched. Per the germline V gene, CDR1 is SGDLS and CDR2 is YYNGEE. The CDR3 coding sequence is TGTGCCAGCAGCGTAGAAGCAGGGGGTGAAAAACTGTTTTTT. Amino acids: CASSVEAGGEKLFF. The variable domain in full, completed from reference TRBV9 and TRBJ1-4, reads DSGVTQTPKHLITATGQRVTLRCSPRSGDLSVYWYQQSLDQGLQFLIQYYNGEERAKGNILERFSAQQFPDLHSELNLSSLELGDSALYFCASSVEAGGEKLFFGSGTQLSVL.

DNA for the CDR3: TGTGCCAGCAGTTACGGACTAGCGGGCACAGATACGCAGTATTTT. Translation: CASSYGLAGTDTQYF. This chain connects TRBV6-6 to TRBJ2-3, with 10 bases fitting TRBD2. The germline CDR1 and CDR2 sequences are MNHNY and SVGAGI (reference sequence). This CDR3 is built from 15 residues. J gave up 1 base and V 2 bases, and 0 bases lay outside the gene matches.

The rearrangement links TRBV5-6 to TRBJ2-7, with TRBD1 matching 10 bases. This CDR3 spans 14 amino acids. Germline CDR1 SGHDT, CDR2 YYEEEE. The ends lost 2 bases at V and 5 bases at J; junction bases unmatched: 4. The CDR3 reads CASSFGTGAHEQYF. The DNA of the CDR3 is TGTGCCAGCAGCTTTGGGACAGGGGCCCACGAGCAGTACTTC.

This chain uses TRBV6-5 with TRBJ2-2; 12 nucleotides align to TRBD1. The V segment lost 4 bases and the J segment 5 bases; nucleotides outside the gene matches: 2. CDR3 length: 15 residues. The V gene's germline CDR1 is MNHEY and CDR2 SVGAGI. Here the CDR3 DNA reads TGTGCCAGCAGTTCGGGACAGGGGGCGACCGGGGAGCTGTTTTTT. Protein product: CASSSGQGATGELFF.

The V gene is TRBV7-9, the J gene TRBJ2-7, with D possibly being TRBD1 (5 bases). V dropped 1 base and J dropped 2 bases, with 12 bases sitting between them. Germline CDR1 SEHNR, CDR2 FQNEAQ (reference sequence). CDR3 length: 15 amino acids. CDR3 nucleotide sequence: TGTGCCAGCAGCTTAGGCAGGTCAGGGACCTACGAGCAGTACTTC. It yields the protein CASSLGRSGTYEQYF.

The V call is TRBV29-1, the J call TRBJ1-2; D unresolved. This CDR3 region has 15 residues. Germline V CDR1 and CDR2: SQVTM, ANQGSEA. V was pared by 6 bases and J by 0 bases, with 17 bases between. CDR3 loop: CSVMTWTGANYGYTF. CDR3 DNA: TGCAGCGTCATGACCTGGACCGGAGCTAACTATGGCTACACCTTC.